Presented here are 10 T cell receptor beta chains from one specimen sequenced in a study of cytomegalovirus exposure and HLA in healthy donors. Method: immunoSEQ multiplex PCR; TCRdb's copy keeps in-frame clones and lacks some. The data hold almost 75,000 clones, with about 82% observed a single time. Material for sequencing was PBMCs. These receptors were taken from a man younger than 45 in good health and CMV-seronegative.

As to this clone: The germline gene is not matched at one end of the junction; a read error may be the cause. The chain employs TRBV5-1 and TRBJ2-1; TRBD2 agrees at 7 bases. CDR1 and CDR2 from the germline V gene are SGHRS and YFSETQ. The CDR3 has 16 residues. The chain's CDR3 is CASSPIAGGSYNEQFF. The CDR3 DNA follows: TGCGCCAGCAGTCCTATAGCGGGCGGCTCCTACAATGAACAGTTCTTC.

The V call is TRBV19, the J call TRBJ1-2; the D gene is possibly TRBD1 (6 bases). Trimming took 5 bases from V and 5 from J, leaving 18 bases between them. In germline, CDR1 is LNHDA, CDR2 SQIVND (reference sequence). This CDR3 is 15 amino acids long. The CDR3 is CASSGKGTMAYGYTF. The CDR3 nucleotides read TGTGCCAGTAGTGGGAAAGGGACAATGGCGTATGGCTACACCTTC.

The chain uses TRBV28 and TRBJ1-4; the match to TRBD1 covers 7 bases. Germline-derived CDR1 and CDR2 are MDHEN and SYDVKM. V trimming: 1 base; J trimming: 7 bases; junction bases outside the gene matches: 3. The CDR3 covers 14 residues. The CDR3 DNA sequence: TGTGCCAGCAGTTTATTGTCAGGGGGTGAAAAACTGTTTTTT. The encoded protein is CASSLLSGGEKLFF. Variable domain in full (rest from reference TRBV28 and TRBJ1-4): DVKVTQSSRYLVKRTGEKVFLECVQDMDHENMFWYRQDPGLGLRLIYFSYDVKMKEKGDIPEGYSVSREKKERFSLILESASTNQTSMYLCASSLLSGGEKLFFGSGTQLSVL.

The chain combines TRBV28 with TRBJ2-3; D gene uncertain. The CDR3 covers 12 residues. V lost 8 bases and J lost 0, with 6 bases in between. CDR1 MDHEN and CDR2 SYDVKM come from the germline V gene. The CDR3 here is CASSLSTDTQYF. CDR3 nucleotides: TGTGCCAGCTCTCTAAGCACAGATACGCAGTATTTT.

The chain employs TRBV5-1 and TRBJ2-3; 14 bases align to TRBD2. The V segment lost 4 bases and the J segment 6 bases; nucleotides outside the gene matches: 10. The length of the CDR3 is 17 residues. The germline CDR1 and CDR2 sequences are SGHRS and YFSETQ. The CDR3, as DNA: TGCGCCAGCAGCCTGAGGACTAGCGGGAGGAATCGGGATACGCAGTATTTT. The encoded protein is CASSLRTSGRNRDTQYF.

This chain uses TRBV19 with TRBJ2-2; 9 bases map to TRBD1. The trim removed 7 bases at V and 6 bases at J, leaving 9 bases unmatched. The CDR3 has 15 residues. Germline values: CDR1 LNHDA, CDR2 SQIVND (reference sequence). DNA for the CDR3: TGTGCCAGTATAGGGCGGGACAGGGAGGCCGGGGAGCTGTTTTTT. Translation gives CASIGRDREAGELFF.

This clone was counted a few times. The chain employs TRBV10-3 and TRBJ1-2, with a tentative D call TRBD1 (6 bases). V was clipped by 0 bases and J by 7 bases, with 12 bases between them. The CDR3 is 14 amino acids. CDR1 is ENHRY and CDR2 is SYGVKD in the germline V gene. CDR3 sequence (DNA): TGTGCCATCAGTGAGTCGGGCAGGGGCGGTGGCTACACCTTC. The encoded protein is CAISESGRGGGYTF.

This sequence joins TRBV7-9 and TRBJ2-3; a weak D match, TRBD1 (5 bases). Germline lookup yields CDR1 SEHNR and CDR2 FQNEAQ (reference sequence). The CDR3 length is 16 residues. Trimming took 3 bases from V and 4 from J, leaving 17 bases between them. The CDR3 nucleotides read TGTGCCAGCAGCTTCGGCCAGGGCGGCCGCGCAGATACGCAGTATTTT. This codes for CASSFGQGGRADTQYF.

The chain employs TRBV27 and TRBJ2-7; 11 bases agree with TRBD1. V was clipped by 5 bases and J by 3 bases; unmatched bases: 3. CDR3 size: 14 residues. Per germline, CDR1 MNHEY and CDR2 SMNVEV (reference sequence). The CDR3 loop is CASSHGTGGYEQYV. The CDR3, as DNA: TGTGCCAGCAGTCACGGGACAGGGGGCTACGAGCAGTACGTC.

The V call is TRBV7-9, the J call TRBJ2-1; 8 bases fit TRBD2. CDR1 and CDR2 (germline): SEHNR, FQNEAQ (reference sequence). The CDR3 extends over 17 amino acids. The V and J ends lost 5 bases and 9 bases, in that order; junction bases with no gene match: 18. CDR3 in DNA: TGTGCCAGCAGCCCCCCCCTCCCTAGCGGGCCGTGGGTTGAGCAGTTCTTC. Amino acid sequence: CASSPPLPSGPWVEQFF.